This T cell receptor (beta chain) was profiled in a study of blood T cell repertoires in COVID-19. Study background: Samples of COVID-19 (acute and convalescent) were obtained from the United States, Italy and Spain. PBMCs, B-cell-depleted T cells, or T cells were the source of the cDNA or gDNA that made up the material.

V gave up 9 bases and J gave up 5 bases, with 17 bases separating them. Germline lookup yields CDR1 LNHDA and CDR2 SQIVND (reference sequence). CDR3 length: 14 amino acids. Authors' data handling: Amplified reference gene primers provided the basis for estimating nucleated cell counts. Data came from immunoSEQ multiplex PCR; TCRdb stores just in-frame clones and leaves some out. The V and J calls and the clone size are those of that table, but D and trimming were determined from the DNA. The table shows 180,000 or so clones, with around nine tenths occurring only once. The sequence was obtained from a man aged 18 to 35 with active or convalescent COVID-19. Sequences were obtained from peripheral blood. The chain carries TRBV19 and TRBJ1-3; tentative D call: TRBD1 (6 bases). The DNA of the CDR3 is TGTGCCAGCCGGCTAGGGGGGGCGAGAAACACCATATATTTT. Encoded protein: CASRLGGARNTIYF. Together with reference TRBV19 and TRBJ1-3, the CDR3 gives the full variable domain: DGGITQSPKYLFRKEGQNVTLSCEQNLNHDAMYWYRQDPGQGLRLIYYSQIVNDFQKGDIAEGYSVSREKKESFPLTVTSAQKNPTAFYLCASRLGGARNTIYFGEGSWLTVV.